The 9 T cell receptor beta chains listed next were all sequenced from one sample in a study of T-cell reconstitution after alpha-beta-depleted transplantation in children. Unique molecular identifiers were used in preparing the TCRbeta library. Each CDR3 protein is one row after TCRdb ran MiXCR on the PCR reads. Of about 300,000 distinct CDR3 sequences in the sample, roughly a tenth were seen once. The sample in question was PBMCs, obtained before TCRalphabeta/CD19-depleted stem cell transplant. The receptors here all came from a boy younger than two with acute myeloid leukemia, due to receive a stem cell transplant.

This clonotype appeared many times. The rearrangement joins TRBV7-2 to TRBJ2-3; D not certain. CDR3 length equals 14 residues. Germline loops: CDR1 SGHTA, CDR2 FQGNSA. V was clipped by 1 base and J by 1 base, with 6 bases between them. CDR3 nucleotide sequence: TGTGCCAGCAGCTTAGTTGGGGGCACAGATACGCAGTATTTT. Translating gives CASSLVGGTDTQYF.

This clonotype has only a few counts. The rearrangement joins TRBV6-1 to TRBJ1-3; D is uncertain. The CDR3 covers 12 residues. V was cut by 8 bases and J by 4 bases, with 9 bases left in between. Germline V gives CDR1 MNHNS, CDR2 SASEGT. The CDR3 coding sequence is TGTGCCAGCCTCCAACTCGGAAACACCATATATTTT. Its translation: CASLQLGNTIYF.

Ten or more counts support this clonotype. The rearrangement joins TRBV20-1 to TRBJ2-1; weak D call: TRBD1 (6 bases). The CDR3 is 16 amino acids. Germline CDR1 DFQATT, CDR2 SNEGSKA (reference sequence). Trimming cost V 5 bases and J 3 bases, with 20 bases left between them. The CDR3 loop reads CSAPRGGLKFYNEQFF. Written as DNA, the CDR3 is TGCAGTGCTCCCAGGGGTGGCCTAAAGTTCTACAATGAGCAGTTCTTC.

This clonotype has ten or more counts. V gene TRBV7-9 combines with J gene TRBJ2-1; maybe TRBD2 (5 bases). The CDR3 is made up of 15 amino acids. Looked up from germline, CDR1 is SEHNR and CDR2 is FQNEAQ (reference sequence). Trimming took off 5 bases at V and 6 bases at J, with 17 bases between the two ends. In DNA, the CDR3 is TGTGCCAGCAGCGGAGGACCCGCTCAAGTCAATGAGCAGTTCTTC. Encoded protein: CASSGGPAQVNEQFF. The variable domain in full, with the rest retrieved from reference TRBV7-9 and TRBJ2-1, is DTGVSQNPRHKITKRGQNVTFRCDPISEHNRLYWYRQTLGQGPEFLTYFQNEAQLEKSRLLSDRFSAERPKGSFSTLEIQRTEQGDSAMYLCASSGGPAQVNEQFFGPGTRLTVL.

This chain connects TRBV4-1 to TRBJ2-2; TRBD1 aligns across 7 bases. CDR3 length: 16 amino acids. V was clipped by 1 base and J by 4 bases; unmatched bases: 6. Germline V gives CDR1 MGHRA, CDR2 YSYEKL. The CDR3 sequence is CASSQADRAATGELFF. CDR3 nucleotides: TGCGCCAGCAGCCAAGCCGACAGGGCGGCCACCGGGGAGCTGTTTTTT.

This clonotype was counted ten times or more. V gene TRBV5-5 combines with J gene TRBJ2-7, with TRBD1 identical over 8 bases. J was trimmed by 3 bases and V by 3 bases; bases with no gene match: 8. The CDR3 length is 15 residues. Germline CDR1 reads SGHKS; CDR2 reads YYEKEE (reference sequence). CDR3 DNA sequence: TGTGCCAGCAGCTACGTTCTCGACAGGGGCTACGAGCAGTACTTC. Amino acids: CASSYVLDRGYEQYF.

This clonotype was counted between two and nine times. This chain links TRBV7-8 with TRBJ2-7; TRBD2 matches at 9 bases. Germline V gives CDR1 SGHVS, CDR2 FQNEAQ. J lost 3 bases, V lost 5 bases, and 11 bases had no gene match. This CDR3 region has 16 residues. The CDR3 nucleotides read TGTGCCAGCAGCCCCCTAGGAGCGGGGGGAATCTACGAGCAGTACTTC. Its translation: CASSPLGAGGIYEQYF.

This clonotype was picked up many times. V gene TRBV20-1 combines with J gene TRBJ2-3, with TRBD2 matching over 9 bases. J was trimmed by 4 bases and V by 2 bases; bases with no gene match: 4. CDR1 and CDR2 (germline): DFQATT, SNEGSKA (reference sequence). CDR3 length: 14 residues. The CDR3 loop reads CSARRAGGADTQYF. CDR3 bases: TGCAGTGCTAGAAGAGCGGGGGGTGCAGATACGCAGTATTTT.

This clonotype was recorded many times. The chain links TRBV6-2 or TRBV6-3 to TRBJ2-1; 15 bases fit TRBD2. Trimming at V came to 0 bases and at J to 0 bases, leaving 6 bases not matched to a gene. Germline CDR1 is MNHEY and CDR2 is SVGEGT. This CDR3 comprises 20 residues. The DNA for the CDR3 is TGTGCCAGCAGTTACTCGGACAGGGGACTAGCGGGGGGCTCCTACAATGAGCAGTTCTTC. Residues: CASSYSDRGLAGGSYNEQFF.